The present entry profiles one TCR beta chain with its context. The antigen is undetermined. PCR amplification relied on 60 Vbeta primers (plus 13 Jbeta primers). Sequencing was performed with immunoSEQ multiplex PCR; in TCRdb, only in-frame clones are kept and a portion is missing. The sample has 150,000 to 200,000 clones, approximately 80% seen once. This entry comes from a study of cytomegalovirus exposure and HLA in healthy donors. Overall study findings and caveats: TCR beta chain V- and J-gene trimming was linked, in a later analysis, to a missense variant in DCLRE1C. Overall, approximately 150 TCR beta chains were annotated as cytomegalovirus-associated. The likely explanation for a cluster of highly shared sequence variants was sequencing artifact. TCR association rates varied by HLA locus in a later analysis, with DRB1 highest and HLA-C lowest.

This CDR3 region has 15 residues. V lost 4 bases to trimming and J lost 2 bases; unmatched junction nucleotides: 8. The germline V gene has CDR1 MNHEY and CDR2 SVGAGI. The receptor was isolated from a man younger than 40 in good health and CMV-seronegative. The source material was PBMCs. The gene calls are TRBV6-5 and TRBJ2-7; 7 nucleotides line up with TRBD1. The CDR3 is CASSLHVGQAYEQYF. The CDR3 region has the DNA TGTGCCAGCAGTTTACACGTCGGACAGGCCTACGAGCAGTACTTC.